Listed here are 13 T cell receptor beta chains from one sample, sequenced in a study of blood T cell repertoires in COVID-19. Clones were sequenced by immunoSEQ multiplex PCR, and TCRdb holds only the in-frame ones, with some missing. The repertoire has some 74,000 clones, approximately 80% of them found once; the top ten carry 40% to 45%. Sequenced input: peripheral blood. The receptors originated from a man older than 75 with acute or convalescent COVID-19.

There are a few counts of this clone. The V call is TRBV28, the J call TRBJ1-2; TRBD1 matches 7 bases. Germline V gene sequence: CDR1 MDHEN, CDR2 SYDVKM. V gave up 4 bases and J gave up 4 bases; unmatched junction bases: 9. There are 15 residues in the CDR3. The CDR3 here is CASSSSGGGVYGYTF. CDR3 nucleotides: TGTGCCAGCAGTTCCTCGGGAGGGGGCGTCTATGGCTACACCTTC.

The chain carries TRBV3-1 (or the pseudogene TRBV3-2) and TRBJ2-7; TRBD2 aligns across 12 bases. With V trimmed by 4 bases and J by 5 bases, 6 bases remained unmatched. Germline loops: CDR1 LGHDT, CDR2 YNNKEL (reference sequence). The CDR3 totals 15 residues. In DNA form, the CDR3 reads TGTGCCAGCAGCCTCGGACTAGCGGGGAGCGACGAGCAGTACTTC. Translating gives CASSLGLAGSDEQYF.

There are a few counts of this clone. The rearrangement joins TRBV7-9 to TRBJ1-1; possible D gene TRBD1, 5 bases. This CDR3 comprises 13 residues. Germline CDR1 is SEHNR and CDR2 is FQNEAQ (reference sequence). Trimming shortened V by 5 bases and J by 3 bases, and 10 bases separated the two germline ends. CDR3 DNA sequence: TGTGCCAGCAGCGCACAGGTGGACACTGAAGCTTTCTTT. Encoded protein: CASSAQVDTEAFF.

This clone appeared a few times. The rearrangement uses TRBV28 and TRBJ2-3; tentative D call: TRBD2 (7 bases). Germline CDR1 and CDR2: MDHEN and SYDVKM. V lost 6 bases to trimming and J lost 2 bases, with 15 bases between them. The CDR3 totals 15 residues. CDR3 coding DNA: TGTGCCAGCAGGGGCCGGGGGGCGGACACAGATACGCAGTATTTT. Amino acid sequence: CASRGRGADTDTQYF.

This clone has at least ten counts. The chain is built from TRBV11-2 and TRBJ2-2, with 10 bases identical to TRBD2. The CDR3 runs 16 residues. Looked up from germline, CDR1 is SGHAT and CDR2 is FQNNGV. V lost 6 bases to trimming and J lost 4 bases; unmatched junction nucleotides: 8. The CDR3 protein is CASRASGRWVTGELFF. CDR3 nucleotides: TGTGCCAGCAGGGCTAGCGGGAGATGGGTCACCGGGGAGCTGTTTTTT.

The V gene is TRBV7-3, the J gene TRBJ2-3; D is undetermined. Germline CDR1 SGHTA, CDR2 FQGTGA. The V and J ends lost 5 bases and 6 bases respectively, with 12 bases between them. The CDR3 is 13 residues long. The CDR3 DNA sequence: TGTGCCAGCAGCCCCCAAATGCGGGATACGCAGTATTTT. Amino acid sequence: CASSPQMRDTQYF. The full variable domain, rest sourced from reference TRBV7-3 and TRBJ2-3, is GAGVSQTPSNKVTEKGKYVELRCDPISGHTALYWYRQSLGQGPEFLIYFQGTGAADDSGLPNDRFFAVRPEGSVSTLKIQRTERGDSAVYLCASSPQMRDTQYFGPGTRLTVL.

This sequence joins TRBV4-2 and TRBJ2-7, with 8 positions matching TRBD2. The CDR3 is 16 amino acids. Germline V CDR1 and CDR2: LGHNA, YNFKEQ. With V trimmed by 0 bases and J by 2 bases, 6 bases remained unmatched. The CDR3 DNA reads TGTGCCAGCAGCCAAGATCTAAGCGGGGGAACCTACGAGCAGTACTTC. Translation: CASSQDLSGGTYEQYF.

This clone has just one count. The chain combines TRBV5-1 with TRBJ1-2; the D gene is possibly TRBD1 (5 bases). This CDR3 has 14 amino acids. Germline V lookup: CDR1 SGHRS, CDR2 YFSETQ. V was pared by 3 bases and J by 4 bases, with 13 bases between. Here the CDR3 reads CASSSATEPYGYTF. The DNA for the CDR3 is TGCGCCAGCAGCTCAGCGACAGAACCCTATGGCTACACCTTC.

The chain carries TRBV5-6 and TRBJ2-5; tentative D call: TRBD1 (6 bases). V was clipped by 1 base and J by 7 bases, with 17 bases between them. The CDR3 has 15 amino acids. Germline values: CDR1 SGHDT, CDR2 YYEEEE. CDR3 DNA: TGTGCCAGCAGCTTGAGCTCCACTGGGGGCCGGACCCAGTACTTC. Residues: CASSLSSTGGRTQYF.

The chain carries TRBV25-1 and TRBJ1-5; 9 bases are a match to TRBD1. The germline gives CDR1 MGHDK, CDR2 SYGVNS. The J segment lost 5 bases and the V segment lost 4 bases, leaving 0 bases of the junction unmatched. The CDR3 runs 13 residues. DNA of the CDR3: TGTGCCAGCAGTGGACAGGGGGATCAGCCCCAGCATTTT. Translating gives CASSGQGDQPQHF.

J is TRBJ2-6 and V is TRBV25-1; D not resolved. Trimming took 5 bases from V and 0 from J, leaving 5 bases between them. The CDR3 spans 14 residues. The germline gives CDR1 MGHDK, CDR2 SYGVNS. Written as DNA, the CDR3 is TGTGCCAGCAGTCCCCGCTCTGGGGCCAACGTCCTGACTTTC. It is translated as CASSPRSGANVLTF. The full variable domain, rest sourced from reference TRBV25-1 and TRBJ2-6, is EADIYQTPRYLVIGTGKKITLECSQTMGHDKMYWYQQDPGMELHLIHYSYGVNSTEKGDLSSESTVSRIRTEHFPLTLESARPSHTSQYLCASSPRSGANVLTFGAGSRLTVL.

The CDR3 region is CASSQVVWGGEQYF. CDR3 coding DNA: TGTGCCAGCAGCCAAGTGGTGTGGGGAGGCGAGCAGTACTTC. J is TRBJ2-7 and V is TRBV3-1 (or the pseudogene TRBV3-2); TRBD2 might be the D (6 bases). Germline V gives CDR1 LGHDT, CDR2 YNNKEL (reference sequence). This CDR3 is built from 14 residues. V lost 1 base to trimming and J lost 6 bases, with 13 bases between them.

This sequence joins TRBV28 and TRBJ1-1; weak D call: TRBD1 (5 bases). The CDR3 runs 11 residues. Germline loops: CDR1 MDHEN, CDR2 SYDVKM. Trimming took 7 bases from V and 11 from J, leaving 14 bases between them. The CDR3, as DNA: TGTGCCAGCACTAAACAGGATATGGCTTTCTTT. The encoded protein is CASTKQDMAFF.